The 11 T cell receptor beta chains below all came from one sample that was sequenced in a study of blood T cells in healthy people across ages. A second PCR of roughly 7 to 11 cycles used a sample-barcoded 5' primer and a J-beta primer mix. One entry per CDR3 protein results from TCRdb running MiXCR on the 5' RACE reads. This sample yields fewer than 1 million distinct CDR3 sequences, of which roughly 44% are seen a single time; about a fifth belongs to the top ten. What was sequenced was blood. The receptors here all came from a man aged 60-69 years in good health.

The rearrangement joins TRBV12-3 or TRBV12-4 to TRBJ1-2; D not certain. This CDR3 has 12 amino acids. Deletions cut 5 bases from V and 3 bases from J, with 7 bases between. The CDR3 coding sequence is TGTGCCAGCAGTGCGGATGACTATGGCTACACCTTC. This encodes CASSADDYGYTF.

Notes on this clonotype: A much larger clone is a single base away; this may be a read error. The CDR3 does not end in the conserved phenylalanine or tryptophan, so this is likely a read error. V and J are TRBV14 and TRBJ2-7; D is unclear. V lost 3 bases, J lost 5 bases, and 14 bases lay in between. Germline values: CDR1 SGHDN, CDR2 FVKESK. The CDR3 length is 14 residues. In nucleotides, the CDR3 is TGTGCCAGCAGCCAGAGAGACATTTTGAACGAGCAGTACTTA. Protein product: CASSQRDILNEQYL.

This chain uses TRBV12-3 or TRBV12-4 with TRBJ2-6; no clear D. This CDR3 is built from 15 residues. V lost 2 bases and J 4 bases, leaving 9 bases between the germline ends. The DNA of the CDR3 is TGTGCCAGCAGTTTAAGGGTATGGGGGGCCAACGTCCTGACTTTC. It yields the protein CASSLRVWGANVLTF.

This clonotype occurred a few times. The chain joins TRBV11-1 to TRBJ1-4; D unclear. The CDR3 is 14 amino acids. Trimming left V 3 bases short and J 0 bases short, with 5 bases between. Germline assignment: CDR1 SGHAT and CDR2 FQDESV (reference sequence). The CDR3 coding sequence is TGTGCCAGCAGCTTGCATGCAACTAATGAAAAACTGTTTTTT. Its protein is CASSLHATNEKLFF.

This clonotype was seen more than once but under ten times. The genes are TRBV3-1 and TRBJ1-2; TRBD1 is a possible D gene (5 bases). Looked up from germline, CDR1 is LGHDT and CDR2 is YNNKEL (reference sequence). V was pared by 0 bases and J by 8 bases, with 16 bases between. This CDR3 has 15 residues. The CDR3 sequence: CASSQDGGDVEGYTF. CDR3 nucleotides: TGTGCCAGCAGCCAAGATGGAGGGGACGTGGAGGGCTACACCTTC.

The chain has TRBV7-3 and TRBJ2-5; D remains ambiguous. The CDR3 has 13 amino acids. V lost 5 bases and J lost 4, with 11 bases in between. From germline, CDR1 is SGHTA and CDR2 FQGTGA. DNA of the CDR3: TGTGCCAGCAGCATAGCCCATTTAGAGACCCAGTACTTC. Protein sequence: CASSIAHLETQYF.

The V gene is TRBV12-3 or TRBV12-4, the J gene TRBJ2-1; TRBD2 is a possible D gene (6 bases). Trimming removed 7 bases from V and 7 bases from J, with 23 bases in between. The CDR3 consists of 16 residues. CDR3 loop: CASNQEGGGFFNEQFF. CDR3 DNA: TGTGCCAGCAACCAGGAGGGTGGTGGATTTTTTAATGAGCAGTTCTTC.

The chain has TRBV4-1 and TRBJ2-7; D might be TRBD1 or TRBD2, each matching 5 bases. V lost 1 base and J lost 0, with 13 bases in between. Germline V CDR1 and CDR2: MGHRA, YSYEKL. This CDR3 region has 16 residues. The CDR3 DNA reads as TGCGCCAGCAGCCAAGTCTACCCAGGGAGCTCCTACGAGCAGTACTTC. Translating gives CASSQVYPGSSYEQYF.

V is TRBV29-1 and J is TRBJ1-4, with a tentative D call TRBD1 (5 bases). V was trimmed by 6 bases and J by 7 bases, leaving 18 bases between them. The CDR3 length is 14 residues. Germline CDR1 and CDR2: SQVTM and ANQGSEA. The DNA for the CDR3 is TGCAGCGTAGTTGGGGGTCTACACTCTGAAAAACTGTTTTTT. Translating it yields CSVVGGLHSEKLFF.

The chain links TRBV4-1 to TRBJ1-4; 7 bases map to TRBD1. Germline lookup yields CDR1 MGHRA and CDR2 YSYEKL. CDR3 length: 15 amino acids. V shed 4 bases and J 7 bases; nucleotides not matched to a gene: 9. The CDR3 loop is CASSREGGGGEKLFF. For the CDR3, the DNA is TGCGCCAGCAGCCGAGAAGGGGGCGGCGGTGAAAAACTGTTTTTT.

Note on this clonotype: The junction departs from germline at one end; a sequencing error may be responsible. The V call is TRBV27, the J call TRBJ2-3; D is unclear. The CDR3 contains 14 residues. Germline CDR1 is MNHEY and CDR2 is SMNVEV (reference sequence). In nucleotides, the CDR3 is TGTGCCGGCAGTTTATTAGAATCCACAGATACGCAGTATTTT. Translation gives CAGSLLESTDTQYF.